This TCR beta chain came from a study of blood T cells in healthy people across ages. Study outcomes and limitations: With age, beta diversity per million T cells declined roughly linearly, significantly by approximately 40.

J was trimmed by 0 bases and V by 5 bases; bases with no gene match: 4. CDR1 and CDR2 from the germline V gene are SGHRS and YFSETQ. This CDR3 region has 15 residues. This clonotype was counted many times. Its antigen is currently unknown. Through a sample-barcoded 5' primer and a J-beta primer mix, a second PCR was run for roughly 6 to 12 cycles. Each CDR3 protein is one row after TCRdb ran MiXCR on the 5' RACE reads. The top ten clones hold approximately 14% of a sample with 550,000 to 650,000 distinct CDR3 sequences, 25% to 30% of them seen once. The J gene is TRBJ2-3, the V gene TRBV5-1; 9 nucleotides align to TRBD2. This receptor was obtained from a woman older than 75 in good health. Sequences were obtained from blood. In DNA, the CDR3 is TGCGCCAGCAGACTAGCGGGCGCTAGCACAGATACGCAGTATTTT. This encodes CASRLAGASTDTQYF.